These 30 T cell receptor beta chains came from one sample sequenced in a study of STAT3 mutations in large granular lymphocyte leukemia. The antigens of these receptors remain unknown. Regarding the study as a whole: Every T-LGLL patient had at least one immunodominant TCRbeta clonotype.

The data were produced by immunoSEQ multiplex PCR, yet TCRdb's version contains in-frame clones alone and is incomplete. The sample shows approximately 12,000 clones, 60% to 85% of them seen only once. Sequencing input: peripheral blood mononuclear cells. The receptors were gathered from a man aged 55 to 70 with T-cell large granular lymphocyte leukemia. Some clones in this sample may be carry-over from other donors' samples.

V and J are TRBV2 and TRBJ1-5, with no clear D. Trimming took 8 bases from V and 4 from J, leaving 12 bases between them. Germline V gives CDR1 SNHLY, CDR2 FYNNEI. This CDR3 is built from 13 residues. Written as DNA, the CDR3 is TGTGCCAGCGCTGGAGGAAGGAATCAGCCCCAGCATTTT. Translating it yields CASAGGRNQPQHF. The variable domain in full, completed from reference TRBV2 and TRBJ1-5, reads EPEVTQTPSHQVTQMGQEVILRCVPISNHLYFYWYRQILGQKVEFLVSFYNNEISEKSEIFDDQFSVERPDGSNFTLKIRSTKLEDSAMYFCASAGGRNQPQHFGDGTRLSIL.

The table lists this clone with a count of one. The genes are TRBV19 and TRBJ2-2; TRBD1 matches 8 bases. Germline loops: CDR1 LNHDA, CDR2 SQIVND (reference sequence). The CDR3 consists of 14 residues. V trimming: 9 bases; J trimming: 2 bases; junction bases outside the gene matches: 5. The CDR3 DNA is TGTGCCAGCACACAGGGGGTAAACACCGGGGAGCTGTTTTTT. Residues: CASTQGVNTGELFF.

Turning to this clone: The junction does not match germline at one end; this may be a read error. The chain links TRBV7-7 to TRBJ2-7; perhaps TRBD1 as D (7 bases). This CDR3 comprises 14 residues. Germline CDR1 SSHAT, CDR2 FNYEAQ (reference sequence). In DNA, the CDR3 is TGTGCTAGCAGCTTAGGGGCAGGGGGGAGCGAGCAGTACTTC. This translates into CASSLGAGGSEQYF.

This chain joins TRBV28 and TRBJ2-1, with TRBD2 identical over 9 bases. Germline V gene lookup returns CDR1 MDHEN and CDR2 SYDVKM. After removal of 6 bases from V and 7 bases from J, the junction contained 10 bases not matched to a gene. This CDR3 is 15 amino acids long. CDR3 sequence (DNA): TGTGCCAGCAGCACAACTAGCGGGCCCGTAAATGAGCAGTTCTTC. Translation: CASSTTSGPVNEQFF.

The chain has TRBV4-1 and TRBJ2-1, with D possibly matching TRBD1 (6 bases). The germline V and J ends were trimmed by 0 bases and 8 bases, with 8 bases remaining between them. Germline CDR1 reads MGHRA; CDR2 reads YSYEKL. The CDR3 is made up of 13 amino acids. CDR3 nucleotides: TGCGCCAGCAGCCAAGAACAGGGATATGAGCAGTTCTTC. Residues: CASSQEQGYEQFF.

This chain links TRBV27 with TRBJ2-7; no definite D call. This CDR3 is built from 14 residues. Trimming took off 0 bases at V and 1 base at J, with 7 bases between the two ends. Germline CDR1 MNHEY, CDR2 SMNVEV (reference sequence). The CDR3 sequence: CASSLSGRSYEQYF. The CDR3 nucleotides read TGTGCCAGCAGTTTATCCGGACGGTCCTACGAGCAGTACTTC.

The chain carries TRBV4-1 and TRBJ2-5, with D hard to call. V was shortened by 1 base and J by 4 bases, with 10 bases between the two germline ends. This CDR3 has 14 amino acids. CDR1 and CDR2 from the germline V gene are MGHRA and YSYEKL. The CDR3 DNA is TGCGCCAGCAGCCAAGTTGGGTTCACAGAGACCCAGTACTTC. Residues: CASSQVGFTETQYF.

This clone has a handful of counts. The chain is built from TRBV6-1 and TRBJ2-3; 9 bases align to TRBD1. Germline V CDR1 and CDR2: MNHNS, SASEGT. J lost 6 bases, V lost 4 bases, and 5 bases had no gene match. This CDR3 has 14 amino acids. For the CDR3, the DNA is TGTGCCAGCAGTGCTTGGACAGGGGCGGATACGCAGTATTTT. This sequence encodes CASSAWTGADTQYF.

V is TRBV7-9 and J is TRBJ2-7; 8 bases align to TRBD1. CDR1 is SEHNR, CDR2 FQNEAQ, per germline (reference sequence). J lost 6 bases, V lost 6 bases, and 10 bases had no gene match. This CDR3 comprises 14 residues. In DNA, the CDR3 is TGTGCCAGCAGAGTCGGACAGGGTTCGCTCGAGCAGTACTTC. As protein: CASRVGQGSLEQYF.

V and J are TRBV30 and TRBJ2-7; possible D gene TRBD1, 6 bases. V was trimmed by 2 bases and J by 5 bases, leaving 16 bases between them. This CDR3 comprises 14 residues. Germline-derived CDR1 and CDR2 are GTSNPN and SVGIG (reference sequence). The CDR3 region is CAWSIRQGWHEQYF. CDR3 nucleotide sequence: TGTGCCTGGAGTATTCGGCAGGGGTGGCACGAGCAGTACTTC.

This clone was counted only a few times. The rearrangement joins TRBV28 to TRBJ1-1; D gene ambiguous. Per the germline V gene, CDR1 is MDHEN and CDR2 is SYDVKM. With 2 bases removed from V and 7 bases from J, the gap between germline ends came to 14 bases. This CDR3 contains 14 residues. Here the CDR3 DNA reads TGTGCCAGCAGTTTAACCCTCCCCACCGGTGAAGCTTTCTTT. It translates to CASSLTLPTGEAFF.

There are a few counts of this clone. The rearrangement joins TRBV4-3 to TRBJ2-1, with no clear D. Deletions cut 4 bases from V and 9 bases from J, with 13 bases between. The CDR3 has 13 amino acids. Germline CDR1 LGHNA, CDR2 YSLEER. The CDR3 sequence is CASSPQGTGEQFF. CDR3 sequence (DNA): TGCGCCAGCAGCCCCCAAGGTACTGGTGAGCAGTTCTTC.

CDR3 nucleotides: TGTGCCAGCAGTTTGATGGGTGGGGGCGCTGGGGCCAACGTCCTGACTTTC. Encoded protein: CASSLMGGGAGANVLTF. This rearrangement joins TRBV27 to TRBJ2-6; a weak D match, TRBD1 (6 bases). V was cut by 3 bases and J by 2 bases, with 14 bases left in between. CDR3 length: 17 residues. Germline CDR1 is MNHEY and CDR2 is SMNVEV (reference sequence).

The chain recombines TRBV7-9 with TRBJ2-2; 9 bases are shared with TRBD2. Trimming at V came to 7 bases and at J to 3 bases, leaving 6 bases not matched to a gene. In germline, CDR1 is SEHNR, CDR2 FQNEAQ (reference sequence). There are 15 residues in the CDR3. This CDR3 is CASIPGLADTGELFF. The CDR3, as DNA: TGTGCCAGCATCCCGGGACTAGCTGACACCGGGGAGCTGTTTTTT.

This sequence joins TRBV19 and TRBJ1-1; D uncertain. Trimming pared 7 bases from V and 0 bases from J, leaving 9 bases between. This CDR3 comprises 13 residues. Germline V CDR1 and CDR2: LNHDA, SQIVND (reference sequence). CDR3 coding DNA: TGTGCCAGTATTCGCCGGATGAACACTGAAGCTTTCTTT. Its translation is CASIRRMNTEAFF.

J is TRBJ2-7 and V is TRBV4-3; D perhaps matches TRBD2 (5 bases). The V end lost 0 bases, the J end lost 9 bases, and 15 bases lay between the germline ends. The CDR3 consists of 14 residues. CDR1 and CDR2 (germline): LGHNA, YSLEER. The CDR3 reads CASSQDLIRRGQYF. The DNA for the CDR3 is TGCGCCAGCAGCCAAGATCTTATCCGCCGGGGGCAGTACTTC.

The rearrangement joins TRBV5-1 to TRBJ2-3, with 10 bases identical to TRBD1. This CDR3 has 17 amino acids. Germline CDR1 SGHRS, CDR2 YFSETQ. The V and J ends lost 4 bases and 1 base, in that order; junction bases with no gene match: 9. CDR3 DNA: TGCGCCAGCAGCCCTTTTTACGGGACAGGGGGCACAGATACGCAGTATTTT. Amino acid sequence: CASSPFYGTGGTDTQYF. Combining the CDR3 with reference TRBV5-1 and TRBJ2-3 gives the whole variable domain KAGVTQTPRYLIKTRGQQVTLSCSPISGHRSVSWYQQTPGQGLQFLFEYFSETQRNKGNFPGRFSGRQFSNSRSEMNVSTLELGDSALYLCASSPFYGTGGTDTQYFGPGTRLTVL.

This clone was observed a handful of times. V usage is TRBV2 and J usage is TRBJ2-3; D uncertain. Germline lookup yields CDR1 SNHLY and CDR2 FYNNEI. V gave up 5 bases and J gave up 0 bases, with 9 bases separating them. The CDR3 length is 14 residues. CDR3 protein: CASSPVTSTDTQYF. The CDR3, as DNA: TGTGCCAGCAGTCCCGTTACTAGCACAGATACGCAGTATTTT.

V usage is TRBV7-2 and J usage is TRBJ1-3; D gene unclear. The CDR3 runs to 13 residues. Germline V gene lookup returns CDR1 SGHTA and CDR2 FQGNSA. Trimming took 2 bases from V and 4 from J, leaving 6 bases between them. The CDR3 coding sequence is TGTGCCAGCAGCTTAAGCAGGGGAAACACCATATATTTT. Its translation: CASSLSRGNTIYF.

CDR3 DNA: TGCGCCAGCAGCTTAAGCGGGAGCTCCTACAATGAGCAGTTCTTC. This codes for CASSLSGSSYNEQFF. The chain carries TRBV4-1 and TRBJ2-1, with TRBD2 identical over 8 bases. This CDR3 region has 15 residues. Trimming at V came to 5 bases and at J to 0 bases, leaving 3 bases not matched to a gene. In germline, CDR1 is MGHRA, CDR2 YSYEKL.

J is TRBJ2-1 and V is TRBV4-1; 14 bases agree with TRBD2. J was trimmed by 6 bases and V by 4 bases; bases with no gene match: 5. CDR1 and CDR2 (germline): MGHRA, YSYEKL. This CDR3 is built from 16 residues. CDR3 in amino acids: CASSPLTSGRVNEQFF. The CDR3 DNA sequence: TGCGCCAGCAGCCCTCTGACTAGCGGGAGGGTCAATGAGCAGTTCTTC.

In nucleotides, the CDR3 is TGTGCCAGCTGCGGGACAGGGATTCAGCCCCAGCATTTT. This sequence encodes CASCGTGIQPQHF. The rearrangement links TRBV2 to TRBJ1-5; TRBD1 matches at 9 bases. J gave up 6 bases and V 8 bases, and 5 bases lay outside the gene matches. Per the germline V gene, CDR1 is SNHLY and CDR2 is FYNNEI. The CDR3 extends over 13 amino acids. The complete variable domain, with remaining parts taken from reference TRBV2 and TRBJ1-5, reads EPEVTQTPSHQVTQMGQEVILRCVPISNHLYFYWYRQILGQKVEFLVSFYNNEISEKSEIFDDQFSVERPDGSNFTLKIRSTKLEDSAMYFCASCGTGIQPQHFGDGTRLSIL.

The chain couples TRBV2 to TRBJ2-7, with 10 bases lining up with TRBD2. The CDR3 totals 17 residues. The V segment lost 4 bases and the J segment 3 bases; nucleotides outside the gene matches: 12. The germline V gene encodes CDR1 SNHLY and CDR2 FYNNEI. The CDR3 bases are TGTGCCAGCAGTGGGGACTCGGGGACTAGCGCTAGCTACGAGCAGTACTTC. This codes for CASSGDSGTSASYEQYF.

The chain uses TRBV5-1 and TRBJ1-1; D is undetermined. Trimming removed 4 bases at V and 1 base at J, with 11 bases between. CDR3 length equals 14 residues. Germline CDR1 and CDR2: SGHRS and YFSETQ. The chain's CDR3 is CASSRSYQNTEAFF. The CDR3 DNA is TGCGCCAGCAGCCGGTCATACCAGAACACTGAAGCTTTCTTT.

A few counts support this clone. The chain's CDR3 is CASSPFGQGNQPQHF. CDR3 DNA sequence: TGCGCCAGCAGCCCCTTTGGACAGGGAAATCAGCCCCAGCATTTT. The V and J genes are TRBV4-1 and TRBJ1-5; 8 nucleotides line up with TRBD1. Germline values: CDR1 MGHRA, CDR2 YSYEKL. The V gene end was trimmed by 4 bases and the J gene end by 4 bases; junction bases not matched to a gene: 6. CDR3 size: 15 residues.

By share of the sample, this clone is large. V usage is TRBV4-3 and J usage is TRBJ2-3, with unresolved D. This CDR3 region has 12 residues. Germline assignment: CDR1 LGHNA and CDR2 YSLEER. V was shortened by 4 bases and J by 3 bases, with 5 bases between the two germline ends. CDR3 loop: CASSPGTDTQYF. The CDR3, as DNA: TGCGCCAGCAGCCCCGGAACAGATACGCAGTATTTT.

The CDR3 bases are TGTGCCAGCTCGCCGACGGGCCAAGAGACCCAGTACTTC. Protein sequence: CASSPTGQETQYF. The chain joins TRBV18 to TRBJ2-5; D unresolved. The CDR3 has 13 amino acids. V lost 6 bases and J 1 base, leaving 9 bases between the germline ends. The V gene's germline CDR1 is KGHSH and CDR2 LQKENI.

CDR3 sequence: CASSETGTSRSYEQYF. CDR3 sequence (DNA): TGCGCCAGCAGCGAAACCGGGACTAGCAGATCCTACGAGCAGTACTTC. This sequence joins TRBV10-2 and TRBJ2-7; 9 positions match TRBD2. Trimming cost V 6 bases and J 1 base; bases outside gene matches: 10. The CDR3 runs to 16 residues. Germline CDR1 reads WSHSY; CDR2 reads SAAADI.

This sequence joins TRBV18 and TRBJ1-3; D not certain. The CDR3 totals 17 residues. Germline lookup yields CDR1 KGHSH and CDR2 LQKENI. Trimming shortened V by 1 base and J by 3 bases, and 16 bases separated the two germline ends. The DNA of the CDR3 is TGTGCCAGCTCACCACTCTCGGTAGGTCGGCGTGGAAACACCATATATTTT. Its translation is CASSPLSVGRRGNTIYF.

This clone has only a few counts. The gene calls are TRBV28 and TRBJ1-5, with no clear D. CDR1 is MDHEN and CDR2 is SYDVKM in the germline V gene. The CDR3 loop spans 14 amino acids. Between the trimmed V and J ends, which lost 5 bases and 3 bases, there was a span of 11 bases. CDR3 in amino acids: CASSTLSDNQPQHF. The DNA of the CDR3 is TGTGCCAGCAGTACCCTGTCGGACAATCAGCCCCAGCATTTT.